The subject of this entry is one TCR beta chain. This CDR3 is 14 amino acids long. The germline CDR1 and CDR2 sequences are LNHDA and SQIVND (reference sequence). Trimming at V came to 3 bases and at J to 3 bases, leaving 3 bases not matched to a gene. This entry is derived from a study of blood T cell repertoires in COVID-19. Sequencing was performed with immunoSEQ multiplex PCR; in TCRdb, only in-frame clones are kept and a portion is missing. This table has about 230,000 clones, roughly 80% appearing once. The sequence came from an elderly woman with active or convalescent COVID-19. The sample comprised peripheral blood. The chain combines TRBV19 with TRBJ2-7, with 9 bases that match TRBD2. The CDR3 coding sequence is TGTGCCAGTAGTATGGGACTAGCATACTACGAGCAGTACTTC. Translated, it gives CASSMGLAYYEQYF.